This TCR beta chain was recorded in a study of CD8+CD57+ T cells in acquired aplastic anemia. The CDR3 sequence is 13 residues long. Germline V gives CDR1 SGHTA, CDR2 FQGTGA. Patients who underwent sequencing had shown CD8+CD57+ cell expansion by flow cytometry. TCR beta VDJ and CDR3 were profiled, and genomic DNA was the template. TCRdb redid the calling of the reads with MiXCR, one entry per CDR3 protein. The table has about 150,000 distinct CDR3 sequences, around 43% seen once. Overall study findings and caveats: The CD8+ Simpson's diversity of patients and controls was not significantly different.

Concerning this clonotype: Its target is unknown. A junction boundary mismatches the germline segment, possibly from a read error.

The clonotype was recovered from a human donor with aplastic anemia. The rearrangement links TRBV7-3 to TRBJ2-3, with D unclear. Sequencing used sorted CD4+, CD8+, or CD8+CD57+ T cells (not recorded which) from PBMCs. The CDR3 DNA reads as TGCGCCAGCAGCTTAATGAGCACAGATACGCAGTATTTT. Amino acids: CASSLMSTDTQYF.